The entry below describes one T cell receptor (beta chain). In the study's own analysis: Counts of nucleated cells, estimated from reference gene primer amplification, were obtained. Only in-frame clones appear in the TCRdb table, and some are missing; sequencing was by immunoSEQ multiplex PCR. That table supplies the V and J calls and clone size; D and trimming were determined from the DNA. The data contain fewer than 200,000 clones, about 90% of them singletons. These data originate in a study of blood T cell repertoires in COVID-19. J was trimmed by 2 bases and V by 4 bases; bases with no gene match: 11. This CDR3 region has 16 residues. Germline CDR1 and CDR2: SGHAT and FQNNGV.

This sequence was found in a human donor with acute COVID-19. The donor label of this sample is uncertain. The V and J genes are TRBV11-2 and TRBJ2-7; 7 bases line up with TRBD1. The sample taken for sequencing was PBMCs or T cells enriched from blood (not recorded which). This CDR3 reads CASSSLTRGLTYEQYF. In DNA form, the CDR3 reads TGTGCCAGCAGCTCCTTAACCAGGGGGTTGACCTACGAGCAGTACTTC. The full variable domain, its missing parts supplied by reference TRBV11-2 and TRBJ2-7, is EAGVAQSPRYKIIEKRQSVAFWCNPISGHATLYWYQQILGQGPKLLIQFQNNGVVDDSQLPKDRFSAERLKGVDSTLKIQPAKLEDSAVYLCASSSLTRGLTYEQYFGPGTRLTVT.